These 17 T cell receptor beta chains originate from one sample sequenced in a study of blood T cell repertoires in COVID-19. TCRdb keeps only in-frame clones here, not all; method: immunoSEQ multiplex PCR. The sample holds fewer than 600,000 clones, 85% to 90% seen once. Source material: PBMCs or T cells enriched from blood (not recorded which). The receptor source for this set is a woman between 35 and 50 years old who had recovered from COVID-19.

This chain connects TRBV27 to TRBJ1-1; 7 nucleotides agree with TRBD1. The germline gives CDR1 MNHEY, CDR2 SMNVEV (reference sequence). The CDR3 extends over 15 amino acids. The trim removed 1 base at V and 10 bases at J, leaving 12 bases unmatched. The DNA of the CDR3 is TGTGCCAGCAGTTTATTTGGAGGAACAGGGGCTGGAGCTTTCTTT. Amino acids: CASSLFGGTGAGAFF.

The V and J genes are TRBV7-2 and TRBJ2-2; D gene ambiguous. CDR1 SGHTA and CDR2 FQGNSA come from the germline V gene. There are 13 residues in the CDR3. Trimming removed 2 bases at V and 5 bases at J, with 6 bases between. The CDR3 DNA is TGTGCCAGCAGCTTAATAAAAACCGGGGAGCTGTTTTTT. Residues: CASSLIKTGELFF.

The chain has TRBV5-4 and TRBJ2-7; 7 positions agree with TRBD2. The germline V gene encodes CDR1 SGHNT and CDR2 YYREEE (reference sequence). The CDR3 contains 13 residues. The V and J ends lost 4 bases and 3 bases, in that order; junction bases with no gene match: 4. As DNA, the CDR3 is TGTGCCAGCAGCGGGAGGGGAAACTACGAGCAGTACTTC. This gives the protein CASSGRGNYEQYF.

The chain links TRBV2 to TRBJ2-5, with a tentative D call TRBD2 (5 bases). This CDR3 contains 13 residues. Germline V gene data show CDR1 as SNHLY and CDR2 as FYNNEI. V gave up 6 bases and J gave up 4 bases, with 12 bases separating them. The CDR3 sequence: CASRLDGLETQYF. The DNA of the CDR3 is TGTGCCAGCAGACTCGACGGACTAGAGACCCAGTACTTC.

The chain is built from TRBV5-1 and TRBJ1-1; D gene unclear. The CDR3 runs 13 residues. Germline V gives CDR1 SGHRS, CDR2 YFSETQ. The V gene lost 3 bases and the J gene lost 4 bases, with 10 bases spanning the gap. The CDR3 protein is CASSSFSSTEAFF. CDR3 bases: TGCGCCAGCAGCTCGTTTTCGAGCACTGAAGCTTTCTTT.

The chain has TRBV7-9 and TRBJ1-1, with 8 bases that match TRBD1. The CDR3 has 14 amino acids. Germline V CDR1 and CDR2: SEHNR, FQNEAQ (reference sequence). Losses at the gene ends were 5 bases for V and 4 bases for J; bases not matched to a gene: 6. DNA of the CDR3: TGTGCCAGCAGCACCGGACAGGGAATCACTGAAGCTTTCTTT. Amino acids: CASSTGQGITEAFF. The whole variable domain, filled in from reference TRBV7-9 and TRBJ1-1, reads DTGVSQNPRHKITKRGQNVTFRCDPISEHNRLYWYRQTLGQGPEFLTYFQNEAQLEKSRLLSDRFSAERPKGSFSTLEIQRTEQGDSAMYLCASSTGQGITEAFFGQGTRLTVV.

V is TRBV3-1 (or the pseudogene TRBV3-2) and J is TRBJ2-1; no definite D call. Trimming cost V 6 bases and J 10 bases, with 10 bases left between them. There are 11 residues in the CDR3. Germline V gene lookup returns CDR1 LGHDT and CDR2 YNNKEL (reference sequence). The CDR3 nucleotides read TGTGCCAGCAGTCCCGGTTTGGAGCAGTTCTTC. Protein: CASSPGLEQFF.

The chain carries TRBV29-1 and TRBJ2-2; 7 positions agree with TRBD1. The germline CDR1 and CDR2 sequences are SQVTM and ANQGSEA. The CDR3 has 14 residues. Trimming cost V 4 bases and J 5 bases; bases outside gene matches: 7. The CDR3, as DNA: TGCAGCGTTGGGACCACAGGGGATACCGGGGAGCTGTTTTTT. As protein: CSVGTTGDTGELFF.

The chain employs TRBV29-1 and TRBJ2-2; weak D call: TRBD2 (5 bases). Germline CDR1 is SQVTM and CDR2 is ANQGSEA. V was cut by 4 bases and J by 3 bases, with 6 bases left in between. This CDR3 has 12 residues. CDR3 sequence reads: CSVAGYTGELFF. The CDR3 bases are TGCAGCGTTGCGGGGTACACCGGGGAGCTGTTTTTT.

The V and J genes are TRBV11-3 and TRBJ1-2; D is possibly TRBD1 (6 bases). V was shortened by 1 base and J by 2 bases, with 26 bases between the two germline ends. CDR1 is SGHNT, CDR2 YENEEA, per germline. CDR3 length equals 20 residues. The CDR3 protein is CASSLASRVGHPIANYGYTF. CDR3 bases: TGTGCCAGCAGCTTAGCATCGAGGGTGGGACACCCCATAGCGAACTATGGCTACACCTTC.

The rearrangement joins TRBV12-5 to TRBJ1-3, with D unresolved. Germline assignment: CDR1 LGHNT and CDR2 FRNRAP. Trimming stripped 4 bases from V and 0 bases from J, with 13 bases between. The CDR3 spans 16 residues. CDR3 protein: CASGSHGRGSGNTIYF. The CDR3 DNA reads as TGTGCTAGTGGTTCCCATGGACGGGGCTCTGGAAACACCATATATTTT.

The rearrangement links TRBV7-8 to TRBJ1-1; the match to TRBD1 covers 7 bases. Germline V gene data show CDR1 as SGHVS and CDR2 as FQNEAQ. Trimming at V came to 5 bases and at J to 0 bases, leaving 9 bases not matched to a gene. The CDR3 has 16 residues. In nucleotides, the CDR3 is TGTGCCAGCAGCATACGGGACAGTGGTTTGAACACTGAAGCTTTCTTT. Translating it yields CASSIRDSGLNTEAFF.

The V and J genes are TRBV10-3 and TRBJ1-5; TRBD1 matches at 10 bases. The CDR3 contains 15 residues. Per germline, CDR1 ENHRY and CDR2 SYGVKD. The V gene end was trimmed by 6 bases and the J gene end by 2 bases; junction bases not matched to a gene: 4. DNA for the CDR3: TGTGCCATCAGACCCGGGACAGGGGGCAATCAGCCCCAGCATTTT. Residues: CAIRPGTGGNQPQHF.

The rearrangement uses TRBV5-4 and TRBJ2-7; TRBD2 agrees at 11 bases. CDR1 SGHNT and CDR2 YYREEE come from the germline V gene (reference sequence). J was trimmed by 2 bases and V by 3 bases; bases with no gene match: 7. This CDR3 spans 16 amino acids. The CDR3 reads CASSSRTSGRPYEQYF. The CDR3 DNA sequence: TGTGCCAGCAGCTCCCGGACTAGCGGGCGTCCCTACGAGCAGTACTTC.

For the CDR3, the DNA is TGTGCCAGCAGCACGAGGGGCGGGAGCGGGGAGCTGTTTTTT. Amino acids: CASSTRGGSGELFF. This chain joins TRBV7-2 and TRBJ2-2, with 7 bases lining up with TRBD2. CDR1 is SGHTA and CDR2 is FQGNSA in the germline V gene. The CDR3 has 14 residues. Trimming at V came to 5 bases and at J to 7 bases, leaving 7 bases not matched to a gene.

In the case of this clone: The sample carries other DNA sequences with the same CDR3. As DNA, the CDR3 is TGTGCCAGCAGCCAAAGACAGATGAACACTGAAGCTTTCTTT. This translates into CASSQRQMNTEAFF. The rearrangement joins TRBV3-1 (or the pseudogene TRBV3-2) to TRBJ1-1; D might be TRBD1 (5 bases). The CDR3 contains 14 residues. CDR1 and CDR2 from the germline V gene are LGHDT and YNNKEL (reference sequence). The V and J ends lost 2 bases and 0 bases respectively, with 7 bases between them.

The chain employs TRBV27 and TRBJ1-1; D is perhaps TRBD1 (6 bases). The CDR3 consists of 14 residues. Trimming removed 4 bases from V and 0 bases from J, with 9 bases in between. The germline gives CDR1 MNHEY, CDR2 SMNVEV (reference sequence). The CDR3 is CASSSQGLNTEAFF. The CDR3 coding sequence is TGTGCCAGCAGTTCTCAGGGGTTGAACACTGAAGCTTTCTTT.